These 20 T cell receptor beta chains were sequenced from one sample in a study of blood T cell repertoires in COVID-19. TCRdb's table, derived via immunoSEQ multiplex PCR, lists solely in-frame clones and lacks some. Of a few hundred thousand clones listed, 80% to 90% are singletons. The sample taken for sequencing was PBMCs or T cells enriched from blood (not recorded which). The source of these receptors is a young man who had recovered from COVID-19.

Here the CDR3 reads CASSDPEGHNSRYGYTF. As DNA, the CDR3 is TGTGCCAGCAGTGACCCCGAGGGACACAATAGTCGCTATGGCTACACCTTC. The gene calls are TRBV6-4 and TRBJ1-2, with a weak D call TRBD1 (6 bases). Germline CDR1 reads MRHNA; CDR2 reads SNTAGT. The V gene lost 2 bases and the J gene lost 4 bases, with 20 bases spanning the gap. CDR3 length equals 17 residues.

The chain has TRBV6-4 and TRBJ2-1; D is perhaps TRBD1 (6 bases). Per the germline V gene, CDR1 is MRHNA and CDR2 is SNTAGT. The CDR3 is 11 residues long. Trimming shortened V by 6 bases and J by 6 bases, and 6 bases separated the two germline ends. The CDR3: CASRTGNEQFF. In DNA, the CDR3 is TGTGCCAGCAGGACAGGCAATGAGCAGTTCTTC.

This chain joins TRBV7-9 and TRBJ1-2; no clear D. V lost 1 base, J lost 7 bases, and 13 bases lay in between. In germline, CDR1 is SEHNR, CDR2 FQNEAQ (reference sequence). This CDR3 has 14 amino acids. CDR3 coding DNA: TGTGCCAGCAGCTTAGAAACTTACGGCGGTGGCTACACCTTC. This translates into CASSLETYGGGYTF.

The chain has TRBV10-2 and TRBJ2-7; D not resolved. Per the germline V gene, CDR1 is WSHSY and CDR2 is SAAADI. The length of the CDR3 is 10 residues. Trimming left V 8 bases short and J 7 bases short, with 9 bases between. CDR3 loop: CASADWEQYF. The DNA of the CDR3 is TGCGCCAGCGCCGACTGGGAGCAGTACTTC.

The chain is built from TRBV9 and TRBJ1-1, with D possibly matching TRBD1 (6 bases). Looked up from germline, CDR1 is SGDLS and CDR2 is YYNGEE. The CDR3 is 16 residues long. V lost 4 bases to trimming and J lost 1 base, with 17 bases between them. The CDR3 loop is CASSSQRTDPNTEAFF. The CDR3 DNA reads as TGTGCCAGCAGCTCACAAAGGACAGACCCGAACACTGAAGCTTTCTTT.

This sequence joins TRBV4-2 and TRBJ2-5; D remains ambiguous. Looked up from germline, CDR1 is LGHNA and CDR2 is YNFKEQ. The CDR3 runs to 14 residues. V dropped 0 bases and J dropped 5 bases, with 10 bases sitting between them. The CDR3 DNA follows: TGTGCCAGCAGCCAAGAGGTAGGAGTTGAGACCCAGTACTTC. It is translated as CASSQEVGVETQYF.

V and J are TRBV7-9 and TRBJ2-7; D remains unclear. The germline V and J ends were trimmed by 1 base and 12 bases, with 16 bases remaining between them. There are 13 residues in the CDR3. Germline V lookup: CDR1 SEHNR, CDR2 FQNEAQ (reference sequence). The CDR3: CASSLVADGQSYF. The CDR3 nucleotides read TGTGCCAGCAGCTTAGTCGCTGATGGGCAATCGTACTTC.

This clone was observed once. V usage is TRBV7-9 and J usage is TRBJ1-1; D might be TRBD1 (5 bases). The CDR3 loop spans 14 amino acids. The V end lost 3 bases, the J end lost 6 bases, and 14 bases lay between the germline ends. Per germline, CDR1 SEHNR and CDR2 FQNEAQ (reference sequence). The chain's CDR3 is CASSFSAGQAEAFF. The CDR3 coding sequence is TGTGCCAGCAGCTTCTCGGCAGGGCAAGCTGAAGCTTTCTTT.

The chain combines TRBV19 with TRBJ2-2; TRBD2 matches at 13 bases. This CDR3 region has 20 residues. Germline CDR1 LNHDA, CDR2 SQIVND (reference sequence). After removal of 0 bases from V and 1 base from J, the junction contained 8 bases not matched to a gene. CDR3 nucleotide sequence: TGTGCCAGTAGTATAGATCCCGGACTAGCGGGGGCAGAGAACACCGGGGAGCTGTTTTTT. Protein: CASSIDPGLAGAENTGELFF.

This clone was counted a few times. The genes are TRBV6-1 and TRBJ1-3; no definite D call. Germline-derived CDR1 and CDR2 are MNHNS and SASEGT. V dropped 0 bases and J dropped 0 bases, with 9 bases sitting between them. The CDR3 runs to 16 residues. Written as DNA, the CDR3 is TGTGCCAGCAGTGAAGCGATGGGCTTCTCTGGAAACACCATATATTTT. This translates into CASSEAMGFSGNTIYF.

The rearrangement links TRBV4-3 to TRBJ2-7, with a possible D match to TRBD2 (5 bases). V lost 0 bases to trimming and J lost 5 bases, with 17 bases between them. Germline assignment: CDR1 LGHNA and CDR2 YSLEER. The CDR3 sequence is 16 residues long. The CDR3 nucleotides read TGCGCCAGCAGCCAAGACCTTGTACGGGGAGCCGACGAGCAGTACTTC. Translated: CASSQDLVRGADEQYF.

This clone appeared a few times. This CDR3 is also generated by other DNA sequences in the sample. The CDR3 is CASSLGTGPQETQYF. In DNA form, the CDR3 reads TGTGCCAGCAGCTTAGGGACAGGGCCCCAAGAGACCCAGTACTTC. This chain connects TRBV7-9 to TRBJ2-5, with 8 bases that match TRBD1. The V gene end was trimmed by 1 base and the J gene end by 1 base; junction bases not matched to a gene: 2. The CDR3 is 15 residues long. Germline V lookup: CDR1 SEHNR, CDR2 FQNEAQ (reference sequence).

The chain uses TRBV7-9 and TRBJ1-1, with D unclear. The V gene lost 4 bases and the J gene lost 0 bases, with 12 bases spanning the gap. CDR1 is SEHNR, CDR2 FQNEAQ, per germline (reference sequence). CDR3 length: 15 residues. Written as DNA, the CDR3 is TGTGCCAGCAGCTCTGACGGGTCGGTGAACACTGAAGCTTTCTTT. Translation gives CASSSDGSVNTEAFF.

The rearrangement joins TRBV9 to TRBJ1-1; TRBD1 matches 10 bases. Looked up from germline, CDR1 is SGDLS and CDR2 is YYNGEE. V lost 2 bases, J lost 1 base, and 5 bases stayed unmatched. The CDR3 extends over 16 amino acids. Written as DNA, the CDR3 is TGTGCCAGCAGCGTCGGACAGGGGGATTCGAACACTGAAGCTTTCTTT. It encodes CASSVGQGDSNTEAFF.

Details on this clone: One junction end does not reproduce the germline sequence, and a read error may be involved. The chain carries TRBV7-7 and TRBJ2-5, with D maybe TRBD2 (5 bases). The CDR3 has 14 amino acids. Per germline, CDR1 SSHAT and CDR2 FNYEAQ (reference sequence). The CDR3 nucleotides read TGTGCTAGCAGCCCAAGAGAGGGAAGAGAGACCCAGTACTTC. Protein sequence: CASSPREGRETQYF.

This chain joins TRBV3-1 (or the pseudogene TRBV3-2) and TRBJ1-2; a weak D match, TRBD1 (6 bases). The CDR3 has 16 amino acids. V lost 3 bases, J lost 7 bases, and 21 bases lay in between. Per the germline V gene, CDR1 is LGHDT and CDR2 is YNNKEL (reference sequence). The CDR3 reads CASSHPTWAGATGYTF. CDR3 sequence (DNA): TGTGCCAGCAGCCACCCTACCTGGGCGGGGGCGACTGGCTACACCTTC.

The chain combines TRBV9 with TRBJ1-1; 10 bases map to TRBD1. This CDR3 has 14 amino acids. Per the germline V gene, CDR1 is SGDLS and CDR2 is YYNGEE. Trimming at V came to 3 bases and at J to 5 bases, leaving 4 bases not matched to a gene. The CDR3 reads CASSGQGAGTEAFF. CDR3 in DNA: TGTGCCAGCAGCGGACAGGGGGCGGGAACTGAAGCTTTCTTT.

The CDR3 DNA is TGCGCCAGCAGCTCGACAGGGAGCTCCTACGAGCAGTACTTC. Amino acid sequence: CASSSTGSSYEQYF. The rearrangement joins TRBV5-1 to TRBJ2-7, with 7 bases matching TRBD1. The CDR3 runs to 14 residues. V shed 3 bases, J shed 0 bases, and the junction held 3 bases outside the gene matches. CDR1 is SGHRS and CDR2 is YFSETQ in the germline V gene.

On this clone: Within the sample, other DNA sequences also encode this same CDR3. The chain links TRBV7-3 to TRBJ2-2, with a possible D match to TRBD1 (5 bases). Per germline, CDR1 SGHTA and CDR2 FQGTGA. The length of the CDR3 is 14 residues. Deletions cut 6 bases from V and 6 bases from J, with 14 bases between. The CDR3 region is CASSLNRGAGELFF. Here the CDR3 DNA reads TGTGCCAGCAGTCTAAATAGGGGCGCCGGGGAGCTGTTTTTT.

The rearrangement uses TRBV19 and TRBJ2-7; D remains unclear. CDR3 length: 13 residues. Trimming pared 5 bases from V and 3 bases from J, leaving 11 bases between. Germline V gene sequence: CDR1 LNHDA, CDR2 SQIVND (reference sequence). The CDR3 sequence: CASSVGSDYEQYF. The CDR3 coding sequence is TGTGCCAGTAGTGTCGGGTCCGACTACGAGCAGTACTTC.